These 23 T cell receptor beta chains came from one sample sequenced in a study of technical replicates of blood from a few donors. Here immunoSEQ multiplex PCR was the method, and the copy in TCRdb shows in-frame clones only, minus some. Found here are 15,000 to 17,000 clones, approximately 84% of them singletons; the top ten hold under 15%. Sequences were obtained from PBMCs. All receptors come from a human donor in good health.

The V and J genes are TRBV28 and TRBJ2-1; 9 nucleotides agree with TRBD1. The CDR3 spans 13 residues. Germline CDR1 and CDR2: MDHEN and SYDVKM. The V and J ends lost 6 bases and 8 bases, in that order; junction bases with no gene match: 5. CDR3 coding DNA: TGTGCCAGCAGCCCGGGACAGGGTGATGAGCAGTTCTTC. Translating gives CASSPGQGDEQFF.

This clone was seen only once. The V gene is TRBV12-5, the J gene TRBJ2-3, with 8 nucleotides matching TRBD1. V lost 4 bases and J lost 6; bases outside the gene matches: 6. There are 14 residues in the CDR3. The germline gives CDR1 LGHNT, CDR2 FRNRAP. Here the CDR3 DNA reads TGTGCTAGTGGTTCGCAGGGGGCGGGTGATACGCAGTATTTT. Its translation is CASGSQGAGDTQYF.

The rearrangement joins TRBV9 to TRBJ2-1, with D hard to call. V was shortened by 2 bases and J by 1 base, with 13 bases between the two germline ends. CDR3 length: 16 amino acids. In germline, CDR1 is SGDLS, CDR2 YYNGEE. CDR3 loop: CASSVSTGTSYNEQFF. In nucleotides, the CDR3 is TGTGCCAGCAGCGTTTCGACGGGTACTTCCTACAATGAGCAGTTCTTC.

The chain employs TRBV19 and TRBJ2-1; the D gene is possibly TRBD2 (6 bases). Looked up from germline, CDR1 is LNHDA and CDR2 is SQIVND (reference sequence). The ends were cut back, 3 bases at V and 5 bases at J, with 11 bases in the middle. This CDR3 has 14 amino acids. This CDR3 reads CASSMSSANNEQFF. Written as DNA, the CDR3 is TGTGCCAGTAGTATGTCTAGCGCAAACAATGAGCAGTTCTTC.

V gene TRBV9 combines with J gene TRBJ2-5; 9 bases line up with TRBD1. Losses at the gene ends were 0 bases for V and 4 bases for J; bases not matched to a gene: 7. Germline CDR1 and CDR2: SGDLS and YYNGEE. The length of the CDR3 is 16 residues. The CDR3 DNA sequence: TGTGCCAGCAGCGTAGCCCTGGACAGGGGAGGAGAGACCCAGTACTTC. Amino acids: CASSVALDRGGETQYF. Full variable domain (missing parts from reference TRBV9 and TRBJ2-5): DSGVTQTPKHLITATGQRVTLRCSPRSGDLSVYWYQQSLDQGLQFLIQYYNGEERAKGNILERFSAQQFPDLHSELNLSSLELGDSALYFCASSVALDRGGETQYFGPGTRLLVL.

The chain carries TRBV6-1 and TRBJ2-7; D possibly corresponds to TRBD2 (7 bases). The ends were cut back, 4 bases at V and 0 bases at J, with 16 bases in the middle. The CDR3 totals 16 residues. Germline V gene data show CDR1 as MNHNS and CDR2 as SASEGT. CDR3 loop: CASSGGGSSSSYEQYF. Written as DNA, the CDR3 is TGTGCCAGCAGTGGGGGGGGCAGTTCGAGCTCCTACGAGCAGTACTTC.

This chain joins TRBV28 and TRBJ1-5; D is possibly TRBD1 (5 bases). Germline V CDR1 and CDR2: MDHEN, SYDVKM. Trimming stripped 6 bases from V and 1 base from J, with 10 bases between. The CDR3 is made up of 14 amino acids. In DNA form, the CDR3 reads TGTGCCAGCAGGGAAGGGGTAAGCAATCAGCCCCAGCATTTT. Residues: CASREGVSNQPQHF. Full variable domain (outside the CDR3, taken from reference TRBV28 and TRBJ1-5): DVKVTQSSRYLVKRTGEKVFLECVQDMDHENMFWYRQDPGLGLRLIYFSYDVKMKEKGDIPEGYSVSREKKERFSLILESASTNQTSMYLCASREGVSNQPQHFGDGTRLSIL.

The chain couples TRBV9 to TRBJ2-3, with 15 bases lining up with TRBD2. J gave up 3 bases and V 3 bases, and 5 bases lay outside the gene matches. The CDR3 extends over 17 amino acids. The germline gives CDR1 SGDLS, CDR2 YYNGEE. The CDR3 DNA sequence: TGTGCCAGCAGCGCCACCGGGACTAGCGGGAGGACAGATACGCAGTATTTT. Its translation: CASSATGTSGRTDTQYF.

The genes are TRBV6-6 and TRBJ2-7; 7 nucleotides align to TRBD2. Germline V CDR1 and CDR2: MNHNY, SVGAGI (reference sequence). The CDR3 is 13 residues long. V lost 8 bases to trimming and J lost 3 bases; unmatched junction nucleotides: 7. The CDR3 nucleotides are TGTGCCAGCCAGCGGGGCACAGACTACGAGCAGTACTTC. As protein: CASQRGTDYEQYF.

The chain combines TRBV15 with TRBJ2-7; perhaps TRBD1 as D (6 bases). Trimming took 0 bases from V and 5 from J, leaving 14 bases between them. This CDR3 has 15 amino acids. Germline loops: CDR1 LNHNV, CDR2 YYDKDF (reference sequence). CDR3: CATSREPRTDHEQYF. The CDR3 DNA reads as TGTGCCACCAGCAGAGAACCGCGGACAGACCACGAGCAGTACTTC.

The J gene is TRBJ2-1, the V gene TRBV13; TRBD2 aligns across 9 bases. There are 18 residues in the CDR3. Trimming took 1 base from V and 2 from J; bases not matched to a gene: 9. The germline V gene has CDR1 PRHDT and CDR2 FYEKMQ (reference sequence). CDR3 DNA: TGTGCCAGCAGCTTAGCAAGCCGGGCGGGAGGGCCCTACAATGAGCAGTTCTTC. Translated: CASSLASRAGGPYNEQFF.

This clone was seen a handful of times. V gene TRBV7-6 combines with J gene TRBJ2-2; D possibly corresponds to TRBD2 (5 bases). This CDR3 spans 16 amino acids. The germline V gene encodes CDR1 SGHVS and CDR2 FNYEAQ. V was pared by 2 bases and J by 1 base, with 11 bases between. The CDR3: CASSLSAGQNTGELFF. The CDR3 coding sequence is TGTGCCAGCAGCTTATCGGCGGGCCAGAACACCGGGGAGCTGTTTTTT.

This rearrangement joins TRBV28 to TRBJ1-1, with unresolved D. V gave up 0 bases and J gave up 6 bases, with 11 bases separating them. Germline V gene sequence: CDR1 MDHEN, CDR2 SYDVKM. This CDR3 is 14 amino acids long. DNA for the CDR3: TGTGCCAGCAGTTTATGGCGGGGAGGCGCTGAAGCTTTCTTT. It specifies CASSLWRGGAEAFF.

V and J are TRBV29-1 and TRBJ2-1, with TRBD2 matching over 11 bases. The CDR3 has 14 residues. Trimming took 7 bases from V and 7 from J; bases not matched to a gene: 9. Germline loops: CDR1 SQVTM, CDR2 ANQGSEA. The CDR3 nucleotides are TGCAGCGCCCCGACTAGCGGGACGGAGAATGAGCAGTTCTTC. It is translated as CSAPTSGTENEQFF.

V gene TRBV23-1 combines with J gene TRBJ2-1, with a weak D call TRBD2 (5 bases). TRBV23-1 is labeled an ORF, and its function is uncertain. Trimming shortened V by 4 bases and J by 12 bases, and 10 bases separated the two germline ends. CDR3 length equals 11 residues. The CDR3 nucleotides are TGCGCCAGCAGTCGCGGGTGCGGGCAGTTCTTC. It encodes CASSRGCGQFF.

The chain has TRBV6-1 and TRBJ2-2, with a possible D match to TRBD2 (6 bases). Deletions cut 10 bases from V and 6 bases from J, with 21 bases between. This CDR3 spans 15 amino acids. From germline, CDR1 is MNHNS and CDR2 SASEGT. CDR3 sequence: CAKPGGRSRSGELFF. CDR3 nucleotide sequence: TGTGCCAAGCCCGGGGGACGAAGTAGGTCCGGGGAGCTGTTTTTT.

This clone has more than one count but fewer than ten. The rearrangement links TRBV11-1 to TRBJ2-7, with TRBD1 matching 9 bases. CDR1 SGHAT and CDR2 FQDESV come from the germline V gene (reference sequence). The V and J ends lost 3 bases and 0 bases, in that order; junction bases with no gene match: 6. The CDR3 is 16 residues long. Here the CDR3 reads CASSLGTGQSSYEQYF. In nucleotides, the CDR3 is TGTGCCAGCAGCTTGGGGACAGGGCAGAGCTCCTACGAGCAGTACTTC.

V gene TRBV30 combines with J gene TRBJ1-5; 7 bases fit TRBD1. From germline, CDR1 is GTSNPN and CDR2 SVGIG (reference sequence). The ends lost 5 bases at V and 7 bases at J; junction bases unmatched: 5. The CDR3 runs to 12 residues. The chain's CDR3 is CAWGGQDQPQHF. CDR3 nucleotide sequence: TGTGCCTGGGGTGGACAGGACCAGCCCCAGCATTTT.

The chain carries TRBV9 and TRBJ2-3, with D perhaps TRBD2 (5 bases). The ends were cut back, 5 bases at V and 6 bases at J, with 22 bases in the middle. From germline, CDR1 is SGDLS and CDR2 YYNGEE. The CDR3 length is 16 residues. The CDR3 is CASRGGFRTAEDTQYF. Written as DNA, the CDR3 is TGTGCCAGCAGGGGCGGGTTCAGAACAGCTGAGGATACGCAGTATTTT.

This chain joins TRBV7-8 and TRBJ1-1; D is undetermined. Germline assignment: CDR1 SGHVS and CDR2 FQNEAQ. Deletions cut 5 bases from V and 1 base from J, with 14 bases between. The CDR3 extends over 15 amino acids. The CDR3 DNA sequence: TGTGCCAGCAGCCCAAGAGGAGGGTCGAACACTGAAGCTTTCTTT. Its translation: CASSPRGGSNTEAFF.

This chain joins TRBV2 and TRBJ2-7; 7 bases are shared with TRBD1. CDR3 length: 14 amino acids. CDR1 and CDR2 (germline): SNHLY, FYNNEI. Trimming cost V 4 bases and J 6 bases; bases outside gene matches: 9. The CDR3 reads CASSATGFEGEQYF. The CDR3 nucleotides read TGTGCCAGCAGTGCGACAGGGTTTGAGGGCGAGCAGTACTTC.

V and J are TRBV2 and TRBJ1-5; the D gene is possibly TRBD1 (6 bases). The CDR3 runs 17 residues. V shed 1 base and J shed 1 base, with 14 bases lying between them. Germline loops: CDR1 SNHLY, CDR2 FYNNEI. CDR3 coding DNA: TGTGCCAGCAGTGAAGTTGGGGGGGCGCTCAGCAATCAGCCCCAGCATTTT. Protein: CASSEVGGALSNQPQHF.

V gene TRBV5-4 combines with J gene TRBJ2-5; 9 bases map to TRBD1. The CDR3 sequence is 17 residues long. Germline loops: CDR1 SGHNT, CDR2 YYREEE (reference sequence). The V and J ends lost 0 bases and 4 bases, in that order; junction bases with no gene match: 10. Here the CDR3 reads CASSLGGTGGLGETQYF. The CDR3 DNA sequence: TGTGCCAGCAGCTTGGGGGGTACAGGGGGCCTTGGAGAGACCCAGTACTTC.